This TCR beta chain was documented in a study of CD8 T cells in ankylosing spondylitis. Many counts were recorded for this clonotype. Its antigen is not known. V lost 0 bases to trimming and J lost 0 bases, with 9 bases between them. Germline V gene sequence: CDR1 MNHEY, CDR2 SMNVEV (reference sequence). The CDR3 totals 15 residues. Study observations and caveats: Matched ankylosing spondylitis synovial fluid reportedly contained a significantly enriched population of disease-linked clones. Existing reports had already noted some motif variants in reactive arthritis synovial fluid and blood. Made up of several highly homologous variants, a TCR beta motif appeared characteristic of ankylosing spondylitis blood. Disease-linked clones proved CD8+ and comparatively uncommon in peripheral blood.

One entry per CDR3 protein results from TCRdb running MiXCR on the 5' RACE reads. The sample lists about 190,000 distinct CDR3 sequences, approximately 12% occurring once. The V call is TRBV27, the J call TRBJ2-7; D ambiguous. Sequenced material: blood, either unsorted or a sorted T cell fraction (not recorded which). This receptor was taken from a female donor with ankylosing spondylitis or in good health (not recorded which). The CDR3 spells CASSLSGDSSYEQYF. CDR3 DNA: TGTGCCAGCAGTTTATCTGGGGATAGCTCCTACGAGCAGTACTTC.